This T cell receptor (beta chain) was profiled in a study of blood T cell repertoires in COVID-19. Using immunoSEQ multiplex PCR, the repertoire was profiled, and TCRdb retains in-frame clones only, with some absent. The table records 120,000 to 150,000 clones, roughly 80% of them present only once. Germline loops: CDR1 GTSNPN, CDR2 SVGIG (reference sequence). The CDR3 extends over 14 amino acids. Trimming stripped 1 base from V and 2 bases from J, with 12 bases between. The chain recombines TRBV30 with TRBJ2-7, with D perhaps TRBD1 (6 bases). The TCR originated in a man aged 50-59 years with active or convalescent COVID-19. Material for sequencing was peripheral blood. The CDR3 loop reads CAWSEGVIPYEQYF. CDR3 bases: TGTGCCTGGAGTGAGGGGGTCATCCCCTACGAGCAGTACTTC.